This entry lists 13 T cell receptor beta chains sequenced from one sample in a study of regulatory T cells in long-lasting Graves disease. Arm-PCR of CDR3 regions with iRepertoire HTBI primers generated TCR beta libraries. In TCRdb, the multiplex PCR reads were re-called with MiXCR into one record per CDR3 protein. The repertoire holds 600,000 to 650,000 distinct CDR3 sequences, with about 16% as singletons. Time point indicated: newly diagnosed GD, antithyroid drugs for less than 3 months. The TCR library was made from RNA extracted from PBMCs. The sample was also reused in another study, on T cells in Graves' hyperthyroidism and ophthalmopathy.

This material consisted of peripheral blood mononuclear cells (PBMCs), taken at new diagnosis, from a patient treated with antithyroid drugs. The receptors were gathered from a woman under 40 with Graves disease.

A few counts support this clonotype. The chain is built from TRBV4-1 and TRBJ2-1; D is uncertain. The length of the CDR3 is 15 residues. Between the trimmed V and J ends, which lost 5 bases and 7 bases, there was a span of 18 bases. From germline, CDR1 is MGHRA and CDR2 YSYEKL. CDR3 DNA: TGCGCCAGCAGCAGTTTGTCTAACCCGTGGAATGAGCAGTTCTTC. This encodes CASSSLSNPWNEQFF.

This chain's CDR3 is CASSQVEGTGFTGELFF. Written as DNA, the CDR3 is TGTGCCAGCAGCCAAGTTGAGGGGACAGGGTTCACCGGGGAGCTGTTTTTT. The chain is built from TRBV3-1 and TRBJ2-2; TRBD1 matches 9 bases. Looked up from germline, CDR1 is LGHDT and CDR2 is YNNKEL (reference sequence). With 1 base clipped from V and 4 bases from J, the junction kept 7 bases outside the gene matches. The CDR3 sequence is 17 residues long.

This clonotype was recorded many times. The chain uses TRBV7-9 and TRBJ2-7; 8 bases map to TRBD1. The germline V gene has CDR1 SEHNR and CDR2 FQNEAQ (reference sequence). The CDR3 runs 14 residues. V gave up 1 base and J gave up 5 bases; unmatched junction bases: 4. In nucleotides, the CDR3 is TGTGCCAGCAGCTTAGAAGGACAGGGAGACGAGCAGTACTTC. It codes for CASSLEGQGDEQYF.

J is TRBJ1-2 and V is TRBV6-9; no definite D call. Germline V lookup: CDR1 MNHGY, CDR2 SVAAGI. The germline V and J ends were trimmed by 3 bases and 0 bases, with 11 bases remaining between them. This CDR3 is 15 amino acids long. The CDR3 loop is CASSYGGVANYGYTF. CDR3 nucleotides: TGTGCCAGCAGTTACGGTGGTGTCGCTAACTATGGCTACACCTTC.

The CDR3 DNA sequence: TGTGCCAGTAGTACCCTACAGGGGAACACTGAAGCTTTCTTT. Translated, it gives CASSTLQGNTEAFF. The chain is built from TRBV19 and TRBJ1-1, with a tentative D call TRBD1 (6 bases). The CDR3 extends over 14 amino acids. Germline-derived CDR1 and CDR2 are LNHDA and SQIVND (reference sequence). Between the trimmed V and J ends, which lost 4 bases and 1 base, there was a span of 10 bases.

The table lists this clonotype with many counts. As DNA, the CDR3 is TGTGCCAGCAGCTTTCGGACGCCTGGAGAACACACTGAAGCTTTCTTT. Translating gives CASSFRTPGEHTEAFF. The chain recombines TRBV7-2 with TRBJ1-1; D gene uncertain. The CDR3 is made up of 16 amino acids. Trimming cost V 3 bases and J 3 bases, with 17 bases left between them. Germline assignment: CDR1 SGHTA and CDR2 FQGNSA.

Only a few counts were recorded for this clonotype. The rearrangement links TRBV20-1 to TRBJ2-5; 9 bases line up with TRBD2. The CDR3 length is 12 residues. Germline CDR1 DFQATT, CDR2 SNEGSKA (reference sequence). Unmatched junction bases numbered 1, after V lost 6 bases and J lost 2 bases. The CDR3 here is CSAAGGQETQYF. The CDR3 DNA is TGCAGTGCGGCGGGAGGGCAAGAGACCCAGTACTTC.

The chain carries TRBV25-1 and TRBJ2-3; D is undetermined. This CDR3 contains 14 residues. Germline lookup yields CDR1 MGHDK and CDR2 SYGVNS. V was trimmed by 9 bases and J by 4 bases, leaving 17 bases between them. The CDR3 reads CASRPAPGADTQYF. DNA of the CDR3: TGTGCCAGTCGACCGGCCCCGGGCGCAGATACGCAGTATTTT.

The genes are TRBV20-1 and TRBJ2-7, with 11 bases identical to TRBD1. The CDR3 sequence is 15 residues long. Trimming at V came to 5 bases and at J to 5 bases, leaving 11 bases not matched to a gene. Germline CDR1 is DFQATT and CDR2 is SNEGSKA (reference sequence). The DNA for the CDR3 is TGCAGTGCTCGCCGTCCCGGGACAGGGGGAAACGAGCAGTACTTC. It translates to CSARRPGTGGNEQYF.

Many counts were recorded for this clonotype. The CDR3 bases are TGCAGTGCTAGTGGCCAGGGGGCCGTAGATACGCAGTATTTT. Encoded protein: CSASGQGAVDTQYF. The chain employs TRBV20-1 and TRBJ2-3; TRBD1 matches at 8 bases. Germline CDR1 is DFQATT and CDR2 is SNEGSKA (reference sequence). With 3 bases clipped from V and 5 bases from J, the junction kept 7 bases outside the gene matches. The CDR3 sequence is 14 residues long.

This clonotype has just a few counts. This chain joins TRBV12-3 or TRBV12-4 and TRBJ2-7; D not resolved. The CDR3 is 13 amino acids. V lost 2 bases and J 6 bases, leaving 11 bases between the germline ends. CDR3 protein: CASSLRSLGEQYF. As DNA, the CDR3 is TGTGCCAGCAGTTTAAGGTCGTTGGGCGAGCAGTACTTC.

This clonotype has a count of ten or more. This chain connects TRBV2 to TRBJ1-1; D gene unclear. Trimming removed 5 bases from V and 1 base from J, with 11 bases in between. This CDR3 contains 14 residues. Germline loops: CDR1 SNHLY, CDR2 FYNNEI. The CDR3 reads CASSMTRTNTEAFF. Here the CDR3 DNA reads TGTGCCAGCAGTATGACACGGACGAACACTGAAGCTTTCTTT.

Many counts were recorded for this clonotype. CDR3 residues: CASSSTRTSGRFYEQYF. DNA of the CDR3: TGTGCCAGCAGTTCCACCCGGACTAGCGGGAGATTTTACGAGCAGTACTTC. The chain joins TRBV28 to TRBJ2-7; TRBD2 matches 13 bases. Losses at the gene ends were 4 bases for V and 4 bases for J; bases not matched to a gene: 10. Germline-derived CDR1 and CDR2 are MDHEN and SYDVKM. This CDR3 comprises 17 residues.